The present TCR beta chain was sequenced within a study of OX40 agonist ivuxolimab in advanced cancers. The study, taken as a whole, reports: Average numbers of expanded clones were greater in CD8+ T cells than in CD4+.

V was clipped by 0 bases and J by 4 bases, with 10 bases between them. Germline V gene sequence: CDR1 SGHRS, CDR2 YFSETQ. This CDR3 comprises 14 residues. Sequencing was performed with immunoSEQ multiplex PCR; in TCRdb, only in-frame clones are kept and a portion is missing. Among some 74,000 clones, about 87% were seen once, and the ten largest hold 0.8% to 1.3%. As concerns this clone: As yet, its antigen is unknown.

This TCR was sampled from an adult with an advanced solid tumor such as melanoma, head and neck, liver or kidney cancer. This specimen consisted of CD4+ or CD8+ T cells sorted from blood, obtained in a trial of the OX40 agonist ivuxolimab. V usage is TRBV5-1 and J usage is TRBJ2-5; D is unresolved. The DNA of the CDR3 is TGCGCCAGCAGCTTGGTTACCGGAGTAGAGACCCAGTACTTC. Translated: CASSLVTGVETQYF.